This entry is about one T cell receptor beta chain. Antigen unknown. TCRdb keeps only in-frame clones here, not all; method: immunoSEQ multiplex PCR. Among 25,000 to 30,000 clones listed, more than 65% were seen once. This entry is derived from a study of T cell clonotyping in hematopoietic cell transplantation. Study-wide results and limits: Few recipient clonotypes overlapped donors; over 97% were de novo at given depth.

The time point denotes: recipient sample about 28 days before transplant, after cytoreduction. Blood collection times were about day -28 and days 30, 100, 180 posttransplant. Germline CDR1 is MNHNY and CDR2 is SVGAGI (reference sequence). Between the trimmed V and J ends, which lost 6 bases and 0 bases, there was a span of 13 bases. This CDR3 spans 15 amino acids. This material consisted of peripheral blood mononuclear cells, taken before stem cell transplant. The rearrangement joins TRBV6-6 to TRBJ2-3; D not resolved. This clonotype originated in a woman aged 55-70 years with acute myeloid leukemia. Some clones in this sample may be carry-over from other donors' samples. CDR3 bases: TGTGCCAGCAGGGTCCGGAGCCTTAGCACAGATACGCAGTATTTT. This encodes CASRVRSLSTDTQYF.